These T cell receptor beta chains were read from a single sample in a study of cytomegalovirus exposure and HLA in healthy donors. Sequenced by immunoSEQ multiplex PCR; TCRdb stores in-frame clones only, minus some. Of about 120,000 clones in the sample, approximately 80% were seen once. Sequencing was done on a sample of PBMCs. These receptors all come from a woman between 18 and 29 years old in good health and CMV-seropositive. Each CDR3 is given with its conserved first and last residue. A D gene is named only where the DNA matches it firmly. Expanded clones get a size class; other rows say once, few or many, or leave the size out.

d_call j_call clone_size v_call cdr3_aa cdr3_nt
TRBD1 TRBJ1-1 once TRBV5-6 CASSSTGGWLLMNTEAFF TGTGCCAGCAGCTCGACAGGGGGCTGGCTCCTTATGAACACTGAGGCTTTCTTT
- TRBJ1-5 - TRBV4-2 CASSQEAVYSNQPQHF TGTGCCAGCAGCCAAGAGGCGGTTTATAGCAATCAGCCCCAGCATTTT
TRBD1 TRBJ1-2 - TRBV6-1 CASTRQGYGYTF TGTGCCAGCACTCGACAGGGGTATGGCTACACCTTC
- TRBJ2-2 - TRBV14 CASSPLGGYSGELFF TGTGCCAGCAGTCCCCTCGGTGGTTACTCCGGGGAGCTGTTTTTT
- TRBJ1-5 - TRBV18 CASSPNQAAGEPQHF TGTGCCAGCTCACCAAACCAGGCGGCGGGTGAGCCCCAGCATTTT
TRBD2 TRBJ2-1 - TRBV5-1 CASSLEGGLAGSPNNEQFF TGCGCCAGCAGCTTGGAAGGTGGGTTAGCGGGATCCCCCAACAATGAGCAGTTCTTC
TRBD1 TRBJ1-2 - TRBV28 CASTVRDRDGYTF TGTGCCAGCACCGTAAGGGACAGGGATGGCTACACCTTC
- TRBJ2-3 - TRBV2 CASSPALGTDTQYF TGTGCCAGCAGTCCCGCGCTCGGCACAGATACGCAGTATTTT
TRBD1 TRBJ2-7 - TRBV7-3 CASSFSGTGHYEQYF TGTGCCAGCAGCTTTAGTGGGACAGGGCACTACGAGCAGTACTTC
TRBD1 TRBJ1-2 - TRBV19 CASSLGTGAGYTF TGTGCCAGTAGTCTCGGGACAGGGGCTGGCTACACCTTC
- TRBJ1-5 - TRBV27 CASSLRGNQPQHF TGTGCCAGCAGTTTAAGGGGGAATCAGCCCCAGCATTTT
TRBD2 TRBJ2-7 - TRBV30 CAWIGTSGSFSSYEQYF TGTGCCTGGATAGGTACTAGCGGGAGTTTTAGTTCCTACGAGCAGTACTTC
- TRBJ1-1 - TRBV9 CASSVGGRDTEAFF TGTGCCAGCAGCGTAGGGGGGAGGGACACTGAAGCTTTCTTT
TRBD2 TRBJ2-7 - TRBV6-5 CASSLGLRGEQYF TGTGCCAGCAGCCTGGGACTAAGAGGCGAGCAGTACTTC
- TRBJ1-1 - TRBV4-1 CASSSGGGLSNTEAFF TGCGCCAGCAGCTCTGGAGGAGGACTGTCGAACACTGAAGCTTTCTTT
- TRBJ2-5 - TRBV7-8 CASTPGLGSYGRPETQYF TGTGCCAGCACCCCCGGGCTAGGGAGCTATGGGAGGCCGGAGACCCAGTACTTC
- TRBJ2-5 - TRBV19 CASSKIGGRETQYF TGTGCCAGTAGTAAAATCGGGGGGCGAGAGACCCAGTACTTC
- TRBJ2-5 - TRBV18 CASSSNMQETQYF TGTGCCAGCTCATCCAACATGCAAGAGACCCAGTACTTC
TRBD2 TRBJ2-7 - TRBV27 CASQPWTSGHEQYF TGTGCCAGCCAGCCATGGACTAGCGGGCACGAGCAGTACTTC
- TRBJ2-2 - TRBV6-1 CASSEASETGELFF TGTGCCAGCAGTGAAGCTAGTGAGACCGGGGAGCTGTTTTTT
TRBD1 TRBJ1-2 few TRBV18 CASSPDRAVGYTF TGTGCCAGCTCACCAGACAGGGCGGTTGGCTACACCTTC
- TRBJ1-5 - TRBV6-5 CASSYDGGAQPQHF TGTGCCAGCAGTTACGATGGAGGGGCACAGCCCCAGCATTTT
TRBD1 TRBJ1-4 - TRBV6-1 CASRRTGSNEKLFF TGTGCCAGCAGGAGGACAGGGTCGAATGAAAAACTGTTTTTT
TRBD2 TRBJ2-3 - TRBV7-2 CASSFPGGADTQYF TGTGCCAGCAGCTTTCCGGGAGGGGCTGATACGCAGTATTTT
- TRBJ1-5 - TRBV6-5 CASSLGRRDPQHF TGTGCCAGCAGTTTGGGCCGACGCGATCCCCAGCATTTT
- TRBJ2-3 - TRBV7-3 CASSPPSADTQYF TGTGCCAGCAGCCCCCCCTCGGCAGATACGCAGTATTTT
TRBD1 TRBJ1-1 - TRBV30 CAWSVPPTGVTEAFF TGTGCCTGGAGTGTACCACCGACAGGGGTGACTGAAGCTTTCTTT
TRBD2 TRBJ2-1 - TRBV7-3 CASSLSSSGWNEQFF TGTGCCAGCAGCTTATCATCTAGCGGCTGGAATGAGCAGTTCTTC
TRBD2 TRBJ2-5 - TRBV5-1 CASSPRLAGETQYF TGCGCCAGCAGCCCGCGACTAGCGGGAGAGACCCAGTACTTC
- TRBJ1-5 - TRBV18 CASSSNSYQPQHF TGTGCCAGCTCTTCTAACAGTTATCAGCCCCAGCATTTT
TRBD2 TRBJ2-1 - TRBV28 CASSFLAGGGSYNEQFF TGTGCCAGCAGTTTCCTAGCGGGAGGGGGCTCCTACAATGAGCAGTTCTTC
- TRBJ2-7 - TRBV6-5 CASSYWQGSYEQYF TGTGCCAGCAGTTATTGGCAGGGGTCCTACGAGCAGTACTTC
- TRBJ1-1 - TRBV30 CAWSERGFPEAFF TGTGCCTGGAGTGAAAGGGGTTTCCCAGAAGCTTTCTTT
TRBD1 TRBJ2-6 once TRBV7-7 CASSLARTGASGANVLTF TGTGCTAGCAGCTTAGCGCGGACAGGGGCCTCTGGGGCCAACGTCCTGACTTTC
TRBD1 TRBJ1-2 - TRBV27 CASSRWAQDREDYF TGTGCCAGCAGTCGTTGGGCCCAGGACAGGGAGGATTACTTC
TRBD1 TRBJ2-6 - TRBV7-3 CASSLTLGQGAGANVLTF TGTGCCAGCAGCTTAACGTTGGGACAGGGGGCTGGGGCCAACGTCCTGACTTTC
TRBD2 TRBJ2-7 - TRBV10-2 CASTLLAGAGEQYF TGCGCCAGCACCCTACTAGCGGGAGCAGGCGAGCAGTACTTC
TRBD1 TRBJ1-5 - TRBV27 CASRDRGIYSNQPQHF TGTGCCAGCAGAGACAGGGGGATCTATAGCAATCAGCCCCAGCATTTT
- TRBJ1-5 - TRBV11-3 CASSLVEELGNQPQHF TGTGCCAGCAGCTTAGTCGAGGAGTTGGGCAATCAGCCCCAGCATTTT
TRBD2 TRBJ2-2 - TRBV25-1 CASSEPSGRDTGELFF TGTGCCAGCAGTGAGCCCTCCGGGAGGGACACCGGGGAGCTGTTTTTT
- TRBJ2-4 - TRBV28 CASSLRSELLAKNIQYF TGTGCCAGCAGTCTGCGCAGCGAGTTACTAGCCAAAAACATTCAGTACTTC
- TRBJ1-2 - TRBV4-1 CASSQASGRGRYGYTF TGCGCCAGCAGCCAAGCATCCGGCAGGGGTCGCTATGGCTACACCTTC
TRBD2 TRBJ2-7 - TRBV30 CAWLLRRTSGLYSYEQYF TGTGCCTGGTTACTTAGGCGGACTAGCGGATTATACTCCTACGAGCAGTACTTC
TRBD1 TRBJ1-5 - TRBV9 CASSVSGGGGQPQHF TGTGCCAGCAGCGTCTCAGGAGGGGGCGGTCAGCCCCAGCATTTT
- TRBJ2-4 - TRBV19 CASSIPFGAKNIQYF TGTGCCAGTAGTATCCCCTTCGGGGCCAAAAACATTCAGTACTTC
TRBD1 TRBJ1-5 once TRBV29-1 CSVDEKTGNGDSNQPQHF TGCAGCGTTGATGAGAAGACAGGGAACGGAGATAGCAATCAGCCCCAGCATTTT